This passage covers 10 T cell receptor beta chains from one sample sequenced in a study of blood T cell repertoires in COVID-19. The table came from immunoSEQ multiplex PCR; TCRdb's copy has only in-frame clones and leaves some out. The table has 95,000 or so clones, approximately 81% seen once; the top ten hold roughly 25%. What was sequenced was peripheral blood. These receptors all stem from an elderly man with active or convalescent COVID-19.

The rearrangement uses TRBV7-2 and TRBJ2-1, with TRBD2 identical over 10 bases. This CDR3 has 15 residues. CDR1 SGHTA and CDR2 FQGNSA come from the germline V gene. With 3 bases clipped from V and 3 bases from J, the junction kept 2 bases outside the gene matches. The DNA of the CDR3 is TGTGCCAGCAGCTTGGCTAGCGGGGGCTACAATGAGCAGTTCTTC. Protein product: CASSLASGGYNEQFF.

The J gene is TRBJ1-1, the V gene TRBV6-5, with D unresolved. V lost 2 bases to trimming and J lost 9 bases, with 10 bases between them. Germline V gene lookup returns CDR1 MNHEY and CDR2 SVGAGI. The CDR3 runs 12 residues. The CDR3 DNA follows: TGTGCCAGCAGTTACAGAGGCAGACAAGCTTTCTTT. This encodes CASSYRGRQAFF.

The chain has TRBV7-2 and TRBJ1-1; TRBD1 might be the D (6 bases). This CDR3 contains 14 residues. V was shortened by 3 bases and J by 7 bases, with 15 bases between the two germline ends. Germline V CDR1 and CDR2: SGHTA, FQGNSA. This CDR3 reads CASSLDRRGGEAFF. The CDR3 DNA follows: TGTGCCAGCAGCTTGGATCGGAGGGGGGGTGAAGCTTTCTTT.

The chain joins TRBV10-3 to TRBJ2-1; 8 nucleotides match TRBD1. The CDR3 spans 15 residues. V lost 4 bases, J lost 1 base, and 3 bases stayed unmatched. Per germline, CDR1 ENHRY and CDR2 SYGVKD. The CDR3 coding sequence is TGTGCCATCAGTGTGACAGGGGAATCCTACAATGAGCAGTTCTTC. This gives the protein CAISVTGESYNEQFF.

The DNA for the CDR3 is TGCGCCAGCATGGCGGGGGGGAACCAAGAGACCCAGTACTTC. It translates to CASMAGGNQETQYF. The gene calls are TRBV10-2 and TRBJ2-5, with 9 bases identical to TRBD2. The germline CDR1 and CDR2 sequences are WSHSY and SAAADI. CDR3 length: 14 residues. V shed 7 bases and J 0 bases; nucleotides not matched to a gene: 3.

This CDR3 reads CASSAFGQGQETQYF. The CDR3 nucleotides read TGTGCCAGTAGCGCATTCGGACAGGGCCAGGAGACCCAGTACTTC. The chain links TRBV19 to TRBJ2-5, with 8 nucleotides matching TRBD1. There are 15 residues in the CDR3. CDR1 and CDR2 (germline): LNHDA, SQIVND (reference sequence). The V segment lost 6 bases and the J segment 5 bases; nucleotides outside the gene matches: 11.

The V call is TRBV10-2, the J call TRBJ2-1; 10 nucleotides align to TRBD2. The germline V gene has CDR1 WSHSY and CDR2 SAAADI. J gave up 1 base and V 6 bases, and 3 bases lay outside the gene matches. This CDR3 has 15 amino acids. Here the CDR3 DNA reads TGCGCCAGCAGGGCGGGACTAGCGTCCTACAATGAGCAGTTCTTC. Its translation is CASRAGLASYNEQFF.

V and J are TRBV6-6 and TRBJ2-5; 8 nucleotides align to TRBD2. The CDR3 loop spans 15 amino acids. CDR1 and CDR2 (germline): MNHNY, SVGAGI (reference sequence). With 6 bases clipped from V and 7 bases from J, the junction kept 13 bases outside the gene matches. The CDR3 coding sequence is TGTGCCAGCAGCCCCGGGACTAGATGGGAACGGACCCAGTACTTC. The encoded protein is CASSPGTRWERTQYF.

The chain has TRBV6-5 and TRBJ2-7; perhaps TRBD2 as D (6 bases). V lost 3 bases and J lost 2, with 14 bases in between. There are 15 residues in the CDR3. Germline CDR1 is MNHEY and CDR2 is SVGAGI. This CDR3 is CASSYGTDAAYEQYF. CDR3 in DNA: TGTGCCAGCAGTTATGGGACTGACGCAGCCTACGAGCAGTACTTC.

The chain combines TRBV10-2 with TRBJ1-4; tentatively, D is TRBD1 (6 bases). The CDR3 has 14 amino acids. Deletions cut 6 bases from V and 7 bases from J, with 15 bases between. CDR1 WSHSY and CDR2 SAAADI come from the germline V gene. CDR3 amino acids: CASSSRDIGEKLFF. The DNA for the CDR3 is TGCGCCAGCAGCTCTCGGGACATCGGTGAAAAACTGTTTTTT.